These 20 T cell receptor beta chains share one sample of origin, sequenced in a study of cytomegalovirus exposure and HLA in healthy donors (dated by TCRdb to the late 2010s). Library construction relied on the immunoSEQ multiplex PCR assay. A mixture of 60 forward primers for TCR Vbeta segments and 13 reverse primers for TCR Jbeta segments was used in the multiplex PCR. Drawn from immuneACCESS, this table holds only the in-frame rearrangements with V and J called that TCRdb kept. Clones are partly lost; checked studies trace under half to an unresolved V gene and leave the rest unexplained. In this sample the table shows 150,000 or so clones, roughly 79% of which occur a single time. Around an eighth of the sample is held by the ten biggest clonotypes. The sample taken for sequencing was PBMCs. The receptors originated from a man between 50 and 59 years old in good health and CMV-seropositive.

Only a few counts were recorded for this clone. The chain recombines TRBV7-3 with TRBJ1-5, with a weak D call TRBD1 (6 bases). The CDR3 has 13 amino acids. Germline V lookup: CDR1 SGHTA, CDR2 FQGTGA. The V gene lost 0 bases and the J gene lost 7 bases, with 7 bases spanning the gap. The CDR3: CASSLTGGQPQHF. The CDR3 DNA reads TGTGCCAGCAGCTTAACAGGGGGACAGCCCCAGCATTTT.

CDR3 amino acids: CASRIDGGGASETQYF. The CDR3 bases are TGTGCCAGCAGGATAGATGGGGGGGGCGCTTCGGAGACCCAGTACTTC. The J gene is TRBJ2-5, the V gene TRBV28; a possible D gene is TRBD2 (7 bases). V lost 6 bases and J 5 bases, leaving 22 bases between the germline ends. Germline CDR1 reads MDHEN; CDR2 reads SYDVKM. This CDR3 contains 16 residues.

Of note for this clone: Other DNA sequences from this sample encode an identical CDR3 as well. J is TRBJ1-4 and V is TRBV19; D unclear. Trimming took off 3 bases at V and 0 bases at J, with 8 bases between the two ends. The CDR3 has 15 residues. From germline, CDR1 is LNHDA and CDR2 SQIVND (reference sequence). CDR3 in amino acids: CASSISSATNEKLFF. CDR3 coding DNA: TGTGCCAGTAGTATTTCTTCTGCAACTAATGAAAAACTGTTTTTT.

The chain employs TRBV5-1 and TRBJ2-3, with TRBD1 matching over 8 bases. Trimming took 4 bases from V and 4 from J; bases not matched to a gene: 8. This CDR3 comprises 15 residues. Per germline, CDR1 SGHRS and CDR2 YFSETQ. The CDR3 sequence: CASSNRQGFADTQYF. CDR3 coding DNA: TGCGCCAGCAGCAACCGACAGGGGTTCGCAGATACGCAGTATTTT.

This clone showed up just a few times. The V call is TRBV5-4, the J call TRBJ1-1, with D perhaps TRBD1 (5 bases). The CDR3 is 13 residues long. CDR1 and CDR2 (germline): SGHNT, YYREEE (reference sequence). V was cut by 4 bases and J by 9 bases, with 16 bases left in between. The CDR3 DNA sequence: TGTGCCAGCAGCCCTCAAGTGGGGGGGAAAGCTTTCTTT. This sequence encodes CASSPQVGGKAFF.

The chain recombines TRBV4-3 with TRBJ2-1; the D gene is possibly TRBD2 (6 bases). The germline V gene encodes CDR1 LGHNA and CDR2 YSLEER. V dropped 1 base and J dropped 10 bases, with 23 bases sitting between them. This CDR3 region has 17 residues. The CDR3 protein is CASSQGARLVGGMEQFF. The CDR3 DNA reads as TGCGCCAGCAGCCAAGGAGCGAGACTAGTGGGGGGTATGGAGCAGTTCTTC.

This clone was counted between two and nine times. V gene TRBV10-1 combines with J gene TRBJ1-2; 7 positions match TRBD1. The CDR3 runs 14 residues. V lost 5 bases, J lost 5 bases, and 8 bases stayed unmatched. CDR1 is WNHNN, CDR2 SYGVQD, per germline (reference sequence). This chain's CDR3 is CASSSQGFRYGYTF. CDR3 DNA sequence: TGCGCCAGCAGTTCACAGGGGTTTCGGTATGGCTACACCTTC.

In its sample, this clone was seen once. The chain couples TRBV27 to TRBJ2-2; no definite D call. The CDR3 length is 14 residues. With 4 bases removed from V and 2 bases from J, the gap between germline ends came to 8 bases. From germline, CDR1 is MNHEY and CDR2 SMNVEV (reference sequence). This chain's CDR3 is CASSYLPNTGELFF. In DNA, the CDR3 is TGTGCCAGCAGTTATCTACCTAACACCGGGGAGCTGTTTTTT.

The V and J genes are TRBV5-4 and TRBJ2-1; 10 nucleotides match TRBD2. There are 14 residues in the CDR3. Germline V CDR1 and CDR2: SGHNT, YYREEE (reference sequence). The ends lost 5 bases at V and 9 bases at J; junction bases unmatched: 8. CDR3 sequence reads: CASSRSGGAFEQFF. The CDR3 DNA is TGTGCCAGCAGTCGAAGCGGGGGGGCATTTGAGCAGTTCTTC.

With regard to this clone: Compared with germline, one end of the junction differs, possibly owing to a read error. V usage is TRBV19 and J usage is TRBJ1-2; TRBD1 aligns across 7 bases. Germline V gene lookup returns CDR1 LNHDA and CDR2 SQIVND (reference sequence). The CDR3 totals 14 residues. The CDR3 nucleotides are TGTTCCAGTGGGTCAGGGGGATCTAACTATGGCTACACCTTC. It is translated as CSSGSGGSNYGYTF.

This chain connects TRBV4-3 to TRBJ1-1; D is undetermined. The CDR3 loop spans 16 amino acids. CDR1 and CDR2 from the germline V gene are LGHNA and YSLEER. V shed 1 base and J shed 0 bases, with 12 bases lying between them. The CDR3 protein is CASSQGVREMNTEAFF. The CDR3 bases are TGCGCCAGCAGCCAAGGGGTCCGGGAAATGAACACTGAAGCTTTCTTT.

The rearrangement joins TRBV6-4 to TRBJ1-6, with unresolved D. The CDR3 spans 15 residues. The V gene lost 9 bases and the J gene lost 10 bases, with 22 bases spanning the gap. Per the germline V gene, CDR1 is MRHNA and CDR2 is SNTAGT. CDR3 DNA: TGTGCCAGGGAGGCTAAAGACTATATGGAGTCACCCCTCCACTTT. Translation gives CAREAKDYMESPLHF.

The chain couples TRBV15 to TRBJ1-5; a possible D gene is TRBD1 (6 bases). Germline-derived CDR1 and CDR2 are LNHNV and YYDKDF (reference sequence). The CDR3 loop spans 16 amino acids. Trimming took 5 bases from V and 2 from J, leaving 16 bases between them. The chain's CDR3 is CATSASTGLGNQPQHF. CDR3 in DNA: TGTGCCACCAGCGCTTCTACAGGGCTTGGCAATCAGCCCCAGCATTTT. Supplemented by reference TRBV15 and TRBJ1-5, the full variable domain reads DAMVIQNPRYQVTQFGKPVTLSCSQTLNHNVMYWYQQKSSQAPKLLFHYYDKDFNNEADTPDNFQSRRPNTSFCFLDIRSPGLGDTAMYLCATSASTGLGNQPQHFGDGTRLSIL.

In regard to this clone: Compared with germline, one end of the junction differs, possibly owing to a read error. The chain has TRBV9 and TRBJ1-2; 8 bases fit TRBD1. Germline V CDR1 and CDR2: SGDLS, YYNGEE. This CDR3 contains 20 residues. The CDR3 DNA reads TGTGCCAGCAGCGTAAACAGTAACGTCAACCGGGACAGGATTAACTATGGCTGCACCTTC. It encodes CASSVNSNVNRDRINYGCTF.

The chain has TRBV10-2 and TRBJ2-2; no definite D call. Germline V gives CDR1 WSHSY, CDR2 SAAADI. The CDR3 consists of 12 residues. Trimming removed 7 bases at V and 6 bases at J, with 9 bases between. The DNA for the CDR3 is TGCGCCAGCAATGGGCAAGCCGGGGAGCTGTTTTTT. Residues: CASNGQAGELFF.

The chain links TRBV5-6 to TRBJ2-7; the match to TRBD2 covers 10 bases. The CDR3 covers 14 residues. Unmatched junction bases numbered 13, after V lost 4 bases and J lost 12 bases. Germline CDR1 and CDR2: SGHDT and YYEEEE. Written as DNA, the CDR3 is TGTGCCAGCAGCCCGGTTCGGCTAGCGGGGGATTGGTACTTC. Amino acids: CASSPVRLAGDWYF.

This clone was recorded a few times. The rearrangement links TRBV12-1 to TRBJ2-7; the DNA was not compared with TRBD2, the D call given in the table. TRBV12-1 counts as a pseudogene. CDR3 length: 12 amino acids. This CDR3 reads CPQVPASREQYV. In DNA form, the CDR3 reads TGTCCACAAGTCCCAGCTTCTCGGGAGCAGTACGTC.

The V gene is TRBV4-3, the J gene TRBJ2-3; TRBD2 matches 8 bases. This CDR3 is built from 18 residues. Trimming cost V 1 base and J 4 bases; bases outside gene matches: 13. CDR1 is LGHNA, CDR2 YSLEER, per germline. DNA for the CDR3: TGCGCCAGCAGCCAAGTAAGCGGGGGCCCTGTAGGTGCAGATACGCAGTATTTT. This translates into CASSQVSGGPVGADTQYF.

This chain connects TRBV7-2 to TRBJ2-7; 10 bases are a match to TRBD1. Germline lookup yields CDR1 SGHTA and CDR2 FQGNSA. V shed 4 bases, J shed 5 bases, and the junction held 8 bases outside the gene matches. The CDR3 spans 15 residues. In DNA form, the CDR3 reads TGTGCCAGCAGCTCGCTGTTGACAGGGGGCAACGAGCAGTACTTC. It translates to CASSSLLTGGNEQYF.

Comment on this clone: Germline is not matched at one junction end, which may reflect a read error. This CDR3 is CAISESGDRAIF. DNA for the CDR3: TGTGCCATCAGTGAGTCGGGGGACAGGGCGATCTTT. The chain is built from TRBV10-3 and TRBJ1-1; 9 bases map to TRBD1. Germline CDR1 and CDR2: ENHRY and SYGVKD. This CDR3 is 12 amino acids long.